This TCR beta chain appears in the sequencing data of a study of blood T cell repertoires in COVID-19. Study-wide context: There were acute and convalescent COVID-19 samples, and they came from the United States, Italy and Spain.

Assay: immunoSEQ multiplex PCR; the TCRdb copy retains only in-frame clones and omits some. The repertoire consists of under 200,000 clones, with around four fifths occurring once and the leading ten covering roughly 8.4%. Trimming stripped 7 bases from V and 8 bases from J, with 19 bases between. This CDR3 contains 14 residues. Germline CDR1 and CDR2: KGHDR and SFDVKD. This chain uses TRBV24-1 with TRBJ1-2; D might be TRBD1 (5 bases). Sequenced input: peripheral blood. This TCR came from a woman of 80 years or more with COVID-19, enrolled during active disease. The chain's CDR3 is CATSGPDSFQGYTF. CDR3 bases: TGTGCCACCAGCGGACCTGACAGCTTTCAAGGCTACACCTTC.